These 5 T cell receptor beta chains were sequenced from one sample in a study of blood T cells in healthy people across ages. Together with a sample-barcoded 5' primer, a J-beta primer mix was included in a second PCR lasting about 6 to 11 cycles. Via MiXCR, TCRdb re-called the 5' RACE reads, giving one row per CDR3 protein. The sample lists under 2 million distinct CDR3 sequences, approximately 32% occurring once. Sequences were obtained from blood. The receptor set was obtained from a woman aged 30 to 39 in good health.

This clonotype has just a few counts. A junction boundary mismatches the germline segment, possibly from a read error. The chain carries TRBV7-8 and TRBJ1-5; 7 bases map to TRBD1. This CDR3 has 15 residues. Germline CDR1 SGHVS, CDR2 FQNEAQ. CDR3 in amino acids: CACSPGGFRNQPQHF. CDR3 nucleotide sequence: TGTGCCTGCAGCCCAGGGGGGTTTCGCAATCAGCCCCAGCATTTT. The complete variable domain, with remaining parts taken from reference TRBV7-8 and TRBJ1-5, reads GAGVSQSPRYKVAKRGQDVALRCDPISGHVSLFWYQQALGQGPEFLTYFQNEAQLDKSGLPSDRFFAERPEGSVSTLKIQRTQQEDSAVYLCACSPGGFRNQPQHFGDGTRLSIL.

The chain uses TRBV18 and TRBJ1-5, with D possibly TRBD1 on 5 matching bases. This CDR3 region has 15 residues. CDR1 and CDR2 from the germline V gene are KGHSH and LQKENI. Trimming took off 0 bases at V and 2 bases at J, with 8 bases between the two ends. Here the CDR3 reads CASSPPTGGNQPQHF. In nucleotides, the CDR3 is TGTGCCAGCTCACCACCGACGGGGGGCAATCAGCCCCAGCATTTT.

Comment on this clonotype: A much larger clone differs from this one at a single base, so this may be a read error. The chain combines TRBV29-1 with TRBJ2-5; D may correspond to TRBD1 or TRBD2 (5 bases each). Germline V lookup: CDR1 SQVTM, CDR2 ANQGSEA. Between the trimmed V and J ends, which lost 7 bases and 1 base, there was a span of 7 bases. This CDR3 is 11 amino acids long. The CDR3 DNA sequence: TGCAGCGAGGGACCCCAAGAGACCCAGTACTTC. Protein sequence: CSEGPQETQYF.

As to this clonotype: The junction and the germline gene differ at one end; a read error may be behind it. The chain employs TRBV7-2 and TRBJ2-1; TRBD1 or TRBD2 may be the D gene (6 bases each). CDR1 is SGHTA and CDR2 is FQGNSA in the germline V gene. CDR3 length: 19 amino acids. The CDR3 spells CVSSLAVRRRTGAHNEQFF. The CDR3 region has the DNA TGTGTCAGCAGCTTAGCAGTCCGCAGGCGGACGGGGGCTCACAATGAGCAGTTCTTC.

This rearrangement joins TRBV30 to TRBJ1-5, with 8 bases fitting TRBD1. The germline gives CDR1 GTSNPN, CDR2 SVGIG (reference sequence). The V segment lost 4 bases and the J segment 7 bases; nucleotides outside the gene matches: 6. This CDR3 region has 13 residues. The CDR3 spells CAWNGDRQQPQHF. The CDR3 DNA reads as TGTGCCTGGAATGGGGACAGGCAGCAGCCCCAGCATTTT. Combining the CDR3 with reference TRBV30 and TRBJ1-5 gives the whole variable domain SQTIHQWPATLVQPVGSPLSLECTVEGTSNPNLYWYRQAAGRGLQLLFYSVGIGQISSEVPQNLSASRPQDRQFILSSKKLLLSDSGFYLCAWNGDRQQPQHFGDGTRLSIL.